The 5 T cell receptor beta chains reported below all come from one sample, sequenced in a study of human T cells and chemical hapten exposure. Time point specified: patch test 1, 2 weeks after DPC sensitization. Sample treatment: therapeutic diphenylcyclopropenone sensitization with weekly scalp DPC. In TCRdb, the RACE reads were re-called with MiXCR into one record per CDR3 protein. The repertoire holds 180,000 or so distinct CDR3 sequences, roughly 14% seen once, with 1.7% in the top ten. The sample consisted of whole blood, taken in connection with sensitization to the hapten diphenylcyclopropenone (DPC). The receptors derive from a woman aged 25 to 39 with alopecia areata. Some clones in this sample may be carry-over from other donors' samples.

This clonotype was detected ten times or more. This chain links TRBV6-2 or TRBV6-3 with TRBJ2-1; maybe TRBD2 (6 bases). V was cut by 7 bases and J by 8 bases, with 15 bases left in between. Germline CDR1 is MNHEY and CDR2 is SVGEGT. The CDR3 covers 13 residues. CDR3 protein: CASTDVGDYEQFF. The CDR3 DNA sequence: TGTGCCAGCACCGACGTTGGGGACTATGAGCAGTTCTTC.

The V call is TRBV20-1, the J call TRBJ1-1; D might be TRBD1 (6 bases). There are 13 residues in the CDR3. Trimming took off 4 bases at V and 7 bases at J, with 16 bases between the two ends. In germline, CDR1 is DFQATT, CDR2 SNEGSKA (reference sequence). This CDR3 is CSATQGGWGEAFF. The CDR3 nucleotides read TGCAGTGCTACCCAAGGGGGGTGGGGTGAAGCTTTCTTT.

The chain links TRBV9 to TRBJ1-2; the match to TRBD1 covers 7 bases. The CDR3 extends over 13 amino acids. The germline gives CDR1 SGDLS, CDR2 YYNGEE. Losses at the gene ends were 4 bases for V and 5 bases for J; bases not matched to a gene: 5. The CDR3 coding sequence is TGTGCCAGCAGCCTCCAGGGGGTTTATGGCTACACCTTC. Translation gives CASSLQGVYGYTF.

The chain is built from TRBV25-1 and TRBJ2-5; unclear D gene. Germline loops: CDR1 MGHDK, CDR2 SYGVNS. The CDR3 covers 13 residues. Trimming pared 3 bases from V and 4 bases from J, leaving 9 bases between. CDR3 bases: TGTGCCAGCAGTGACGATCCAGTAGAGACCCAGTACTTC. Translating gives CASSDDPVETQYF. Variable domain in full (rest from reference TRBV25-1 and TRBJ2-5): EADIYQTPRYLVIGTGKKITLECSQTMGHDKMYWYQQDPGMELHLIHYSYGVNSTEKGDLSSESTVSRIRTEHFPLTLESARPSHTSQYLCASSDDPVETQYFGPGTRLLVL.

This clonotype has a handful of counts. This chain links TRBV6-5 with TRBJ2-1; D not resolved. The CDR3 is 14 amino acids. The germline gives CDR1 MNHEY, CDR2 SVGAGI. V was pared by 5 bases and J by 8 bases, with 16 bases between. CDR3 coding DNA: TGTGCCAGCAGTCTCCGGCACCATCGGGATGAGCAGTTCTTC. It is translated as CASSLRHHRDEQFF.